This TCR beta chain stems from a study of PD-L1 blockade in urothelial cancer. Study-wide context: Blood analysis was done at 3 weeks (second dose) and 6 weeks after treatment began.

Germline CDR1 reads SNHLY; CDR2 reads FYNNEI. The CDR3 runs 16 residues. The V segment lost 3 bases and the J segment 6 bases; nucleotides outside the gene matches: 11. The table came from immunoSEQ multiplex PCR; TCRdb's copy has only in-frame clones and leaves some out. The profile shows some 79,000 clones, 82% of them singletons. The sequence derives from a man in his sixties or seventies with urothelial cancer. This sample comprised PBMCs, obtained around atezolizumab (anti-PD-L1) treatment. V gene TRBV2 combines with J gene TRBJ1-1, with 9 bases aligning to TRBD1. The DNA of the CDR3 is TGTGCCAGCAGTGAGGGAGTGAGACAGGGGGGCGCTGAAGCTTTCTTT. Its translation is CASSEGVRQGGAEAFF. Full variable domain (missing parts from reference TRBV2 and TRBJ1-1): EPEVTQTPSHQVTQMGQEVILRCVPISNHLYFYWYRQILGQKVEFLVSFYNNEISEKSEIFDDQFSVERPDGSNFTLKIRSTKLEDSAMYFCASSEGVRQGGAEAFFGQGTRLTVV.